This T cell receptor beta chain was captured in a study of sequential checkpoint blockade in melanoma. As for the study in general: Patients were randomized 1:1 to nivolumab-then-ipilimumab or ipilimumab-then-nivolumab first-line. After nivolumab or ipilimumab alone, about 20 patients had week-13 rebiopsies.

Noted treatment: randomized to nivolumab then ipilimumab (arm A) or the reverse (arm B). Only in-frame clones appear in the TCRdb table, and some are missing; sequencing was by immunoSEQ multiplex PCR. This sample has 4,000 to 5,000 clones, with around 25% found just once. Regarding this clone: As yet, its antigen is unknown.

Study observations and caveats: Patients with week-13 increases in T-cell fraction and clonality benefited about 30 times more often. Pretreatment TIL clonality tracked with response in the nivolumab-first arm.

The receptor was isolated from a human donor with melanoma. The sample in question was tumor tissue (inferred from file names), obtained from a patient given nivolumab and ipilimumab in sequence.

The CDR3 protein is CASSSYPRGTFEKLFF. CDR3 sequence (DNA): TGTGCCAGCAGCTCGTACCCTCGGGGGACGTTTGAAAAACTGTTTTTT. The gene calls are TRBV11-3 and TRBJ1-4; D might be TRBD1 (5 bases). CDR1 SGHNT and CDR2 YENEEA come from the germline V gene. Trimming left V 4 bases short and J 7 bases short, with 19 bases between. The CDR3 runs 16 residues.